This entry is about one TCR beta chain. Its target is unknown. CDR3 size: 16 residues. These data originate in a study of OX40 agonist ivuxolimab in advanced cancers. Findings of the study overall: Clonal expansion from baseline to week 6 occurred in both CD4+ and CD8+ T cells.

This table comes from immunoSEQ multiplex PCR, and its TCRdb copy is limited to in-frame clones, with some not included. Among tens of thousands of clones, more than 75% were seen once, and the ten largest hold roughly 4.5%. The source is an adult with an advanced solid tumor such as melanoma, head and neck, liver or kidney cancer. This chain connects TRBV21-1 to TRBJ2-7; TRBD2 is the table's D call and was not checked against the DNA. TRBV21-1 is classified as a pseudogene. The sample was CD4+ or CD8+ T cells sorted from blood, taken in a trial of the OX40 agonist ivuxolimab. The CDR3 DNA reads TGTGCCAGCAGCAAAAAAAAACCGGGACTCTCCTACGAGCAGTACTTC. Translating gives CASSKKKPGLSYEQYF.